A single T cell receptor beta chain is shown here with its context. The entry originates in a study of shared clonotypes between healthy human individuals. The length of the CDR3 is 12 residues. The germline CDR1 and CDR2 sequences are SQVTM and ANQGSEA. V dropped 8 bases and J dropped 4; count of bases not matched to a gene: 5. CD45RO-negative, CCR7-positively selected cells formed the naive CD8 fraction, excluding terminally differentiated effector memory CD45RA+ cells. The authors split each subset's genomic DNA evenly across several immunoSEQ plates. The data were produced by immunoSEQ multiplex PCR, yet TCRdb's version contains in-frame clones alone and is incomplete. The sample has under 1 million clones; around 93% are singletons.

This TCR came from a man younger than 40 in good health. This chain uses TRBV29-1 with TRBJ2-7, with 10 positions matching TRBD1. Sequenced sample: naive CD8+ T cells sorted from blood. DNA for the CDR3: TGCAGCATTCGACAGGGGGCGTACGAGCAGTACTTC. Amino acids: CSIRQGAYEQYF.